Listed below are T cell receptor beta chains from one sample, sequenced in a study of T cells in localized non-small cell lung cancer. Data came from immunoSEQ multiplex PCR; TCRdb stores just in-frame clones and leaves some out. Of about 33,000 clones listed, roughly nine tenths are singletons. The sequencing here drew on peripheral blood, taken before any cancer treatment. These receptor sequences come from a man between 35 and 75 years old with stage I lung adenocarcinoma. The CDR3 runs from the conserved cysteine through the conserved F or W. The order of the fields is D gene, V gene, clone size, J gene, CDR3 protein, CDR3 DNA. The D gene is left open where the match is weak. Part of the rows lack a size; the others show once, few, many or a class for expanded clones.

D: NA; V: TRBV6-1; size: once; J: TRBJ1-1; CDR3: CASRRTGRAEAFF; DNA: TGTGCCAGCAGGAGAACAGGGAGGGCTGAAGCTTTCTTT
D: NA; V: TRBV6-5; size: NA; J: TRBJ2-7; CDR3: CASRTPRAYEQYF; DNA: TGTGCCAGCAGAACACCCAGGGCCTACGAGCAGTACTTC
D: TRBD1; V: TRBV2; size: NA; J: TRBJ2-7; CDR3: CASTRDSRSYEQYF; DNA: TGTGCCAGCACCCGGGACAGCAGATCATACGAGCAGTACTTC
D: NA; V: TRBV5-1; size: NA; J: TRBJ1-1; CDR3: CASSSGEGTEAFF; DNA: TGCGCCAGCAGTTCGGGGGAGGGCACTGAAGCTTTCTTT
D: NA; V: TRBV18; size: NA; J: TRBJ2-4; CDR3: CASSPPNIENIQYF; DNA: TGTGCCAGCTCACCACCGAATATAGAAAACATTCAGTACTTC
D: NA; V: TRBV2; size: NA; J: TRBJ1-4; CDR3: CASQDEKLFF; DNA: TGTGCCAGTCAAGACGAAAAACTGTTTTTT
D: TRBD1; V: TRBV7-6; size: NA; J: TRBJ1-1; CDR3: CASSLEVQGGTEAFF; DNA: TGTGCCAGCAGCTTAGAAGTACAGGGGGGCACTGAAGCTTTCTTT
D: NA; V: TRBV19; size: NA; J: TRBJ1-1; CDR3: CASSQSLGTEAFF; DNA: TGTGCCAGTAGTCAGTCATTGGGCACTGAAGCTTTCTTT
D: NA; V: TRBV9; size: NA; J: TRBJ2-6; CDR3: CASSVARDPQAKRANVLTF; DNA: TGTGCCAGCAGCGTAGCTAGGGACCCGCAAGCCAAAAGGGCCAACGTCCTGACTTTC
D: NA; V: TRBV6-5; size: NA; J: TRBJ1-5; CDR3: CATQQRGSRPQHF; DNA: TGTGCCACTCAACAGCGCGGTTCGCGACCCCAGCATTTT
D: NA; V: TRBV12-5; size: NA; J: TRBJ2-1; CDR3: CASVKPGLTPSGEQFF; DNA: TGTGCTAGTGTCAAGCCGGGACTTACCCCCTCGGGTGAGCAGTTCTTC
D: TRBD2; V: TRBV19; size: NA; J: TRBJ2-3; CDR3: CASNQAGFADTQYF; DNA: TGTGCCAGTAACCAAGCGGGGTTCGCAGATACGCAGTATTTT
D: NA; V: TRBV19; size: NA; J: TRBJ1-4; CDR3: CASTTLSGGGDEKLFF; DNA: TGTGCCAGTACCACACTCTCGGGTGGAGGGGATGAAAAACTGTTTTTT
D: NA; V: TRBV19; size: NA; J: TRBJ1-1; CDR3: CASSISKMNTEAFF; DNA: TGTGCCAGTAGTATCTCTAAGATGAACACTGAAGCTTTCTTT
D: TRBD1; V: TRBV6-1; size: NA; J: TRBJ2-5; CDR3: CASSRQGLGETQYF; DNA: TGTGCCAGCAGCCGACAGGGGCTGGGAGAGACCCAGTACTTC
D: NA; V: TRBV5-1; size: NA; J: TRBJ1-6; CDR3: CASSSQGTGSPLHF; DNA: TGCGCCAGCAGCTCCCAGGGGACTGGTTCACCCCTCCACTTT
D: NA; V: TRBV18; size: NA; J: TRBJ1-1; CDR3: CASSPGREAFF; DNA: TGTGCCAGCTCACCAGGACGGGAAGCTTTCTTT
D: NA; V: TRBV7-2; size: NA; J: TRBJ2-7; CDR3: CASSLSLKKQYF; DNA: TGTGCCAGCAGCTTAAGTCTGAAGAAGCAGTACTTC
D: NA; V: TRBV6-6; size: once; J: TRBJ2-7; CDR3: CASSWGPRWVEQYF; DNA: TGTGCCAGCAGTTGGGGACCGAGGTGGGTCGAGCAGTACTTC
D: NA; V: TRBV14; size: once; J: TRBJ1-1; CDR3: CASSRTVNTEAFF; DNA: TGTGCCAGCAGTCGGACAGTGAACACTGAAGCTTTCTTT
D: NA; V: TRBV6-1; size: NA; J: TRBJ2-5; CDR3: CASSEWVGGPQETQYF; DNA: TGTGCCAGCAGTGAATGGGTTGGCGGACCCCAAGAGACCCAGTACTTC
D: NA; V: TRBV5-5; size: once; J: TRBJ1-4; CDR3: CASSFSGNPNEKLFF; DNA: TGTGCCAGCAGCTTTTCGGGAAACCCTAATGAAAAACTGTTTTTT
D: NA; V: TRBV5-6; size: NA; J: TRBJ1-2; CDR3: CASSLSSGPYGYTF; DNA: TGTGCCAGCAGCTTGAGCTCAGGGCCCTATGGCTACACCTTC
D: TRBD1; V: TRBV27; size: NA; J: TRBJ1-2; CDR3: CASSLGQGNGYTF; DNA: TGTGCCAGCAGTTTGGGACAGGGGAATGGCTACACCTTC